One sample yielded the 20 T cell receptor beta chains listed below, sequenced in a study of Ad26.COV2.S vaccination and SARS-CoV-2 variants. Treatment here: about 20 received Ad26.COV2.S at low or high dose, single or two shots; about five received placebo; per-sample allocation not given. Samples analyzed were those drawn on day 63 after the first vaccine or placebo injection. Using immunoSEQ multiplex PCR, the repertoire was profiled, and TCRdb retains in-frame clones only, with some absent. The sample lists just over 350,000 clones; 80% to 90% were seen once. The sequencing used peripheral blood, collected in a trial of Ad26.COV2.S vaccine versus placebo. The receptors stem from a person aged 18-65 years who received the Ad26.COV2.S COVID-19 vaccine or a placebo.

The chain is built from TRBV4-1 and TRBJ2-2; 10 bases agree with TRBD1. The V segment lost 4 bases and the J segment 10 bases; nucleotides outside the gene matches: 6. The CDR3 is 14 residues long. Germline V gene data show CDR1 as MGHRA and CDR2 as YSYEKL. The CDR3 protein is CASSLGQGGLELFF. DNA for the CDR3: TGCGCCAGCAGCCTTGGACAGGGGGGTTTGGAGCTGTTTTTT.

The chain is built from TRBV5-5 and TRBJ1-2; maybe TRBD1 (5 bases). The germline V gene has CDR1 SGHKS and CDR2 YYEKEE (reference sequence). The CDR3 length is 15 residues. The V gene lost 4 bases and the J gene lost 5 bases, with 18 bases spanning the gap. The CDR3 spells CASSPQTGAQYGYTF. In DNA form, the CDR3 reads TGTGCCAGCAGCCCCCAAACCGGGGCCCAGTATGGCTACACCTTC.

The rearrangement links TRBV3-1 (or the pseudogene TRBV3-2) to TRBJ2-7; 7 nucleotides line up with TRBD2. The J segment lost 5 bases and the V segment lost 1 base, leaving 11 bases of the junction unmatched. Per the germline V gene, CDR1 is LGHDT and CDR2 is YNNKEL (reference sequence). The CDR3 has 16 residues. The CDR3 sequence is CASSQARAGVRHEQYF. CDR3 nucleotide sequence: TGTGCCAGCAGCCAAGCCCGCGCGGGGGTCAGACACGAGCAGTACTTC.

The CDR3 nucleotides read TGTGCCAGCAGCTTAGTAGGGGCGGCCCGGAACACTGAAGCTTTCTTT. Translated, it gives CASSLVGAARNTEAFF. The rearrangement uses TRBV7-2 and TRBJ1-1; maybe TRBD1 (5 bases). Deletions cut 1 base from V and 1 base from J, with 13 bases between. The CDR3 is made up of 16 amino acids. Germline CDR1 is SGHTA and CDR2 is FQGNSA.

The chain is built from TRBV7-2 and TRBJ2-1; TRBD2 matches 11 bases. Per the germline V gene, CDR1 is SGHTA and CDR2 is FQGNSA. There are 14 residues in the CDR3. The V and J ends lost 6 bases and 12 bases, in that order; junction bases with no gene match: 10. For the CDR3, the DNA is TGTGCCAGCAGTGTAGCGGGAGGGCCGGGAAGGCAGTTCTTC. Protein sequence: CASSVAGGPGRQFF.

This rearrangement joins TRBV11-3 to TRBJ2-7; D may be TRBD1 (6 bases). The germline V and J ends were trimmed by 5 bases and 4 bases, with 12 bases remaining between them. The germline gives CDR1 SGHNT, CDR2 YENEEA. This CDR3 spans 13 amino acids. The CDR3: CASSKLQGYEQYF. The DNA of the CDR3 is TGTGCCAGCAGCAAATTACAGGGTTACGAGCAGTACTTC.

CDR3: CASSPRQGPDSTEAFF. CDR3 DNA sequence: TGTGCCAGCAGCCCTCGTCAGGGGCCGGACAGCACTGAAGCTTTCTTT. This sequence joins TRBV7-9 and TRBJ1-1; maybe TRBD1 (6 bases). V was trimmed by 5 bases and J by 4 bases, leaving 20 bases between them. CDR3 length equals 16 residues. Germline V gene data show CDR1 as SEHNR and CDR2 as FQNEAQ (reference sequence).

For the CDR3, the DNA is TGTGCCAGCACCCTGACAGGGGACACTGAAGCTTTCTTT. It yields the protein CASTLTGDTEAFF. This chain connects TRBV18 to TRBJ1-1; 8 bases align to TRBD1. CDR1 and CDR2 from the germline V gene are KGHSH and LQKENI. This CDR3 has 13 residues. With 8 bases clipped from V and 3 bases from J, the junction kept 5 bases outside the gene matches.

The V and J genes are TRBV6-5 and TRBJ2-1; 9 nucleotides align to TRBD1. Germline-derived CDR1 and CDR2 are MNHEY and SVGAGI. V shed 4 bases and J 2 bases; nucleotides not matched to a gene: 6. The CDR3 has 16 amino acids. CDR3 amino acids: CASSSAGTGTYNEQFF. The DNA for the CDR3 is TGTGCCAGCAGTTCCGCCGGGACAGGGACCTACAATGAGCAGTTCTTC.

The chain combines TRBV3-1 (or the pseudogene TRBV3-2) with TRBJ2-7; D unclear. Trimming pared 1 base from V and 5 bases from J, leaving 9 bases between. The CDR3 covers 13 residues. Germline V gives CDR1 LGHDT, CDR2 YNNKEL (reference sequence). The DNA for the CDR3 is TGTGCCAGCAGCCAAGTGAAAAGGGACGAGCAGTACTTC. Encoded protein: CASSQVKRDEQYF.

The chain is built from TRBV10-3 and TRBJ2-1, with 9 bases matching TRBD2. Losses at the gene ends were 0 bases for V and 6 bases for J; bases not matched to a gene: 6. Germline loops: CDR1 ENHRY, CDR2 SYGVKD. The CDR3 loop spans 16 amino acids. The CDR3 DNA reads as TGTGCCATCAGTGAGTCAAGGCGGGGGGGCCTCAATGAGCAGTTCTTC. This codes for CAISESRRGGLNEQFF.

The rearrangement links TRBV5-6 to TRBJ2-5; 9 bases match TRBD1. Per germline, CDR1 SGHDT and CDR2 YYEEEE. Trimming took 3 bases from V and 4 from J; bases not matched to a gene: 4. CDR3 length equals 14 residues. CDR3 nucleotides: TGTGCCAGCAGCTCCGGGACAGGGTTAGAGACCCAGTACTTC. This translates into CASSSGTGLETQYF.

The chain combines TRBV13 with TRBJ2-1, with TRBD2 matching 14 bases. J was trimmed by 7 bases and V by 0 bases; bases with no gene match: 2. Germline assignment: CDR1 PRHDT and CDR2 FYEKMQ (reference sequence). The CDR3 contains 16 residues. The CDR3: CASSLGTSGRGNEQFF. In DNA, the CDR3 is TGTGCCAGCAGCTTAGGGACTAGCGGGAGGGGTAATGAGCAGTTCTTC.

The chain carries TRBV6-4 and TRBJ1-2; TRBD1 agrees at 12 bases. The V gene's germline CDR1 is MRHNA and CDR2 SNTAGT. The CDR3 extends over 15 amino acids. The V segment lost 4 bases and the J segment 6 bases; nucleotides outside the gene matches: 6. The CDR3 sequence: CASSAGTGGRDGYTF. The CDR3 nucleotides are TGTGCCAGCAGTGCCGGGACAGGGGGCAGGGATGGCTACACCTTC.

V gene TRBV5-1 combines with J gene TRBJ2-5; the D is unclear. CDR3 size: 15 residues. From germline, CDR1 is SGHRS and CDR2 YFSETQ. The ends were cut back, 0 bases at V and 5 bases at J, with 14 bases in the middle. Here the CDR3 reads CASSLDPGLGETQYF. For the CDR3, the DNA is TGCGCCAGCAGCTTGGATCCGGGTCTCGGCGAGACCCAGTACTTC.

This rearrangement joins TRBV7-9 to TRBJ2-5, with D possibly called TRBD1 or TRBD2 (6 bases each). Trimming shortened V by 6 bases and J by 1 base, and 15 bases separated the two germline ends. CDR3 size: 15 residues. CDR1 and CDR2 (germline): SEHNR, FQNEAQ (reference sequence). The CDR3 nucleotides read TGTGCCAGCAGGGGGGGCAGGACAGTCCAAGAGACCCAGTACTTC. This gives the protein CASRGGRTVQETQYF.

The chain uses TRBV5-1 and TRBJ2-5; D not certain. CDR1 is SGHRS, CDR2 YFSETQ, per germline. The CDR3 length is 14 residues. Trimming removed 7 bases from V and 2 bases from J, with 15 bases in between. Here the CDR3 reads CASVPATKQETQYF. CDR3 DNA: TGCGCCAGCGTTCCCGCAACGAAACAAGAGACCCAGTACTTC.

This clone showed up just once. The chain uses TRBV7-9 and TRBJ1-1, with TRBD1 as a possible D gene (5 bases). CDR1 SEHNR and CDR2 FQNEAQ come from the germline V gene (reference sequence). Trimming left V 1 base short and J 0 bases short, with 12 bases between. This CDR3 is built from 16 residues. The CDR3 loop is CASSLDGSGVNTEAFF. CDR3 bases: TGTGCCAGCAGCTTAGACGGGTCGGGGGTGAACACTGAAGCTTTCTTT.

The chain carries TRBV18 and TRBJ1-1; no firm D call. Per germline, CDR1 KGHSH and CDR2 LQKENI. Trimming shortened V by 4 bases and J by 2 bases, and 8 bases separated the two germline ends. This CDR3 region has 13 residues. The CDR3 spells CASSQRPNTEAFF. The CDR3 DNA reads as TGTGCCAGCTCACAAAGGCCAAACACTGAAGCTTTCTTT.

As regards this clone: Sequence at one end of the junction differs from germline and may be a read error. This sample includes further DNA sequences coding for the same CDR3. V and J are TRBV6-5 and TRBJ1-5, with 9 nucleotides matching TRBD1. The CDR3 has 14 residues. Germline V gene data show CDR1 as MNHEY and CDR2 as SVGAGI. The DNA for the CDR3 is TGTGCCAGCAGCCTCACAGGGGGCAACCAGCCCCAGCATTTT. It yields the protein CASSLTGGNQPQHF.